A single T cell receptor beta chain is shown here with its context. These data belong to a study of radiotherapy plus CTLA-4 blockade in lung cancer. The CDR3 extends over 12 amino acids. Trimming left V 4 bases short and J 2 bases short, with 6 bases between. From germline, CDR1 is SGHRS and CDR2 YFSETQ. Sequencing was performed with immunoSEQ multiplex PCR; in TCRdb, only in-frame clones are kept and a portion is missing. The sample holds around 110,000 clones, over 80% seen once. The sequence derives from a human donor with non-small cell lung cancer that progressed on radiotherapy plus ipilimumab. Sequences were derived from peripheral blood, sampled from a patient treated with radiotherapy plus ipilimumab. The chain joins TRBV5-1 to TRBJ2-5, with a weak D call TRBD1 (5 bases). The CDR3 is CASSQGQETQYF. The CDR3 DNA sequence: TGCGCCAGCAGCCAGGGACAAGAGACCCAGTACTTC.